The 14 T cell receptor beta chains below all came from one sample that was sequenced in a study of response to subunit inactivated influenza vaccine. TCRdb fed the RT-PCR reads into MiXCR, producing one record per CDR3 protein. The table includes over 650,000 distinct CDR3 sequences, roughly 18% detected once. The sample here was PBMCs from blood, taken 4 to 6 days after vaccination. The receptors were gathered from a man in his fifties or sixties who received an inactivated influenza vaccine.

This clonotype was seen at least ten times. The chain recombines TRBV15 with TRBJ2-1; D gene unclear. Trimming took 3 bases from V and 6 from J, leaving 9 bases between them. This CDR3 contains 13 residues. Germline V gene lookup returns CDR1 LNHNV and CDR2 YYDKDF (reference sequence). The CDR3 reads CATSSRATNEQFF. The CDR3 nucleotides are TGTGCCACCAGCAGCCGGGCCACCAATGAGCAGTTCTTC.

The V call is TRBV6-2 or TRBV6-3, the J call TRBJ2-7, with D possibly being TRBD2 (5 bases). There are 13 residues in the CDR3. CDR1 is MNHEY, CDR2 SVGEGT, per germline. Trimming stripped 4 bases from V and 1 base from J, with 8 bases between. The CDR3 here is CASSSGVSYEQYV. The CDR3 region has the DNA TGTGCCAGCAGTTCCGGGGTTTCCTACGAGCAGTACGTC.

This clonotype appeared many times. This chain connects TRBV20-1 to TRBJ2-7; D perhaps matches TRBD2 (6 bases). Germline values: CDR1 DFQATT, CDR2 SNEGSKA (reference sequence). The V gene lost 0 bases and the J gene lost 3 bases, with 18 bases spanning the gap. The CDR3 runs to 16 residues. The CDR3 nucleotides are TGCAGTGCTAGAGATGTCGGGGGTAGTCAGGTCTACGAGCAGTACTTC. Translating it yields CSARDVGGSQVYEQYF.

The chain uses TRBV4-3 and TRBJ2-7; D may be TRBD2 (6 bases). CDR1 is LGHNA, CDR2 YSLEER, per germline. Trimming took 0 bases from V and 4 from J, leaving 16 bases between them. CDR3 length: 16 residues. CDR3 loop: CASSQDVGGAGYEQYF. DNA for the CDR3: TGCGCCAGCAGCCAAGACGTTGGAGGGGCTGGTTACGAGCAGTACTTC.

This clonotype was recorded many times. This sequence joins TRBV7-2 and TRBJ1-4, with D perhaps TRBD1 (5 bases). V was clipped by 0 bases and J by 5 bases, with 7 bases between them. Germline V gene lookup returns CDR1 SGHTA and CDR2 FQGNSA. CDR3 length: 14 amino acids. The CDR3 spells CASSLAGGNEKLFF. The DNA for the CDR3 is TGTGCCAGCAGCTTAGCGGGGGGAAATGAAAAACTGTTTTTT.

This clonotype came up a few times. The V gene is TRBV24-1, the J gene TRBJ2-1; 13 positions agree with TRBD2. After removal of 4 bases from V and 7 bases from J, the junction contained 9 bases not matched to a gene. This CDR3 comprises 17 residues. CDR1 and CDR2 (germline): KGHDR, SFDVKD. Here the CDR3 reads CATSETSGGELRNEQFF. The CDR3 region has the DNA TGTGCCACCAGTGAAACTAGCGGGGGGGAACTGCGGAATGAGCAGTTCTTC.

This clonotype appeared many times. The gene calls are TRBV10-2 and TRBJ2-3; TRBD2 is a possible D gene (6 bases). Germline V CDR1 and CDR2: WSHSY, SAAADI. CDR3 size: 15 residues. V lost 6 bases to trimming and J lost 0 bases, with 13 bases between them. CDR3 loop: CASRVERGSTDTQYF. CDR3 nucleotide sequence: TGCGCCAGCAGAGTAGAACGGGGGAGCACAGATACGCAGTATTTT.

About this clonotype itself: This may come from a read error, since a much larger clone is one base off. This sequence joins TRBV12-3 or TRBV12-4 and TRBJ1-1; D call uncertain. CDR3 size: 14 residues. The CDR3 reads CASRLGWGSAEAFF. The CDR3 region has the DNA TGTGCCAGCCGTTTAGGCTGGGGTTCTGCTGAAGCTTTCTTT.

The sample holds a few counts of this clonotype. The chain carries TRBV29-1 and TRBJ2-7; D unresolved. The length of the CDR3 is 12 residues. In germline, CDR1 is SQVTM, CDR2 ANQGSEA. With 6 bases removed from V and 2 bases from J, the gap between germline ends came to 11 bases. The CDR3: CSVQVPAYEQYF. In DNA, the CDR3 is TGCAGCGTCCAAGTTCCGGCCTACGAGCAGTACTTC.

This chain links TRBV12-3 or TRBV12-4 with TRBJ2-7; possibly TRBD2 for D (6 bases). V was trimmed by 3 bases and J by 6 bases, leaving 15 bases between them. This CDR3 has 14 residues. This chain's CDR3 is CASSLTGRGGEQYF. The CDR3 DNA reads TGTGCCAGCAGTTTGACCGGCCGGGGAGGCGAGCAGTACTTC.

The sample holds many counts of this clonotype. V gene TRBV5-1 combines with J gene TRBJ2-3, with D perhaps TRBD2 (5 bases). Trimming stripped 0 bases from V and 0 bases from J, with 11 bases between. CDR3 length: 16 amino acids. The germline V gene encodes CDR1 SGHRS and CDR2 YFSETQ. This CDR3 reads CASSLGSGTSTDTQYF. The CDR3 DNA follows: TGCGCCAGCAGCTTGGGGAGCGGAACTAGCACAGATACGCAGTATTTT.

The chain combines TRBV7-2 with TRBJ2-1; D may be TRBD2 (7 bases). The CDR3 extends over 15 amino acids. With 3 bases removed from V and 7 bases from J, the gap between germline ends came to 16 bases. The germline gives CDR1 SGHTA, CDR2 FQGNSA. The CDR3 nucleotides read TGTGCCAGCAGCTTGCGAGGGGGGGGGTCGAATGAGCAGTTCTTC. Translation: CASSLRGGGSNEQFF. The full variable domain, completed using reference TRBV7-2 and TRBJ2-1, is GAGVSQSPSNKVTEKGKDVELRCDPISGHTALYWYRQSLGQGLEFLIYFQGNSAPDKSGLPSDRFSAERTGGSVSTLTIQRTQQEDSAVYLCASSLRGGGSNEQFFGPGTRLTVL.

J is TRBJ2-3 and V is TRBV29-1; D possibly corresponds to TRBD1 (6 bases). CDR1 SQVTM and CDR2 ANQGSEA come from the germline V gene. The CDR3 contains 17 residues. Trimming removed 0 bases from V and 0 bases from J, with 16 bases in between. The CDR3 coding sequence is TGCAGCGTTGAAGAAGTTTGGGGGCGAGCTAGCACAGATACGCAGTATTTT. This translates into CSVEEVWGRASTDTQYF.

This clonotype was detected only a few times. J is TRBJ2-3 and V is TRBV20-1; D is unresolved. CDR3 length: 11 residues. In germline, CDR1 is DFQATT, CDR2 SNEGSKA (reference sequence). The germline V and J ends were trimmed by 6 bases and 6 bases, with 10 bases remaining between them. CDR3 DNA: TGCAGTGCCAGACGAAGGGATACGCAGTATTTT. Protein: CSARRRDTQYF.